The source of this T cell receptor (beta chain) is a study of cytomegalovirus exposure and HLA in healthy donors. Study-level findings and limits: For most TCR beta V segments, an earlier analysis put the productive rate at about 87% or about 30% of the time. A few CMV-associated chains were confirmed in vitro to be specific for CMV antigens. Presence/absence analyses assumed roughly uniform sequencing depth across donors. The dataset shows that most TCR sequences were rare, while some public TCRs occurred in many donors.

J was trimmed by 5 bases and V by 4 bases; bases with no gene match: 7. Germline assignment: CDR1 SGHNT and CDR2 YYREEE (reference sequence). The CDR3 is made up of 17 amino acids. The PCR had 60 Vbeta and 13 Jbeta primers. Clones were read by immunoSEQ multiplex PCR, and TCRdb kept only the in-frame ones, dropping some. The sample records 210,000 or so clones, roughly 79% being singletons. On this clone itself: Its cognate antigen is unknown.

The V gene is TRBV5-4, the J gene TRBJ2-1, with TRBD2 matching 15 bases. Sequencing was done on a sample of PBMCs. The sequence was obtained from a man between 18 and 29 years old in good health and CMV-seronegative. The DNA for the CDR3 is TGTGCCAGCAGCCTTGGACTAGCGGGAGGGCCCGACAATGAGCAGTTCTTC. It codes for CASSLGLAGGPDNEQFF.